This T cell receptor beta chain was identified in a study of blood T cells in healthy people across ages. This clonotype has more than one count but fewer than ten. The CDR3 is made up of 13 amino acids. The V and J ends lost 5 bases and 3 bases respectively, with 10 bases between them. It was with a sample-barcoded 5' primer and a J-beta primer mix that a second PCR of roughly 6 to 12 cycles was run. TCRdb fed the 5' RACE reads into MiXCR, producing one record per CDR3 protein. The sample consists of around 1,000,000 distinct CDR3 sequences, 20% to 25% of them appearing once. These data were also reused for a study on T cells of mothers and their children.

The sample consisted of blood. This receptor was obtained from a girl aged 2-10 years in good health. This chain joins TRBV12-3 or TRBV12-4 and TRBJ1-1; D gene unclear. CDR3 region: CASSLPVHTEAFF. The CDR3, as DNA: TGTGCCAGCAGTCTCCCTGTCCACACTGAAGCTTTCTTT.